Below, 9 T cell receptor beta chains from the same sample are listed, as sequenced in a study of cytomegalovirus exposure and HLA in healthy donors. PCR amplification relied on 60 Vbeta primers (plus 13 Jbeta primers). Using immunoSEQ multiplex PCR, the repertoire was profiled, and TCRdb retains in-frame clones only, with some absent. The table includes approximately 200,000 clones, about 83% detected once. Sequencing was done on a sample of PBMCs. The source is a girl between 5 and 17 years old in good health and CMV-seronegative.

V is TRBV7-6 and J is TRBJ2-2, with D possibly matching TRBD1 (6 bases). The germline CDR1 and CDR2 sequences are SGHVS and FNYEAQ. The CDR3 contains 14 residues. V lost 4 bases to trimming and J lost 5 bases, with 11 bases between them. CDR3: CASSSGVETGELFF. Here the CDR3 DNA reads TGTGCCAGCAGCTCAGGGGTGGAGACCGGGGAGCTGTTTTTT.

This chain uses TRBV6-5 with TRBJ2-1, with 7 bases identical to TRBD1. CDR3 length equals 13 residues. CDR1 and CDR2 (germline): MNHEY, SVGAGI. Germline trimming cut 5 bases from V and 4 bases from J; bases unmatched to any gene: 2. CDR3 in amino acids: CASSPGQYNEQFF. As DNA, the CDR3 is TGTGCCAGCAGTCCGGGACAGTACAATGAGCAGTTCTTC.

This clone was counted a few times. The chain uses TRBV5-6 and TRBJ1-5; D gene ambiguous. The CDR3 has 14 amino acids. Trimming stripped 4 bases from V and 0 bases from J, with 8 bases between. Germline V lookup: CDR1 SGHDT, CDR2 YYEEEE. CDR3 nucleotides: TGTGCCAGCAGCCGGGTGGATAGCAATCAGCCCCAGCATTTT. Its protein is CASSRVDSNQPQHF.

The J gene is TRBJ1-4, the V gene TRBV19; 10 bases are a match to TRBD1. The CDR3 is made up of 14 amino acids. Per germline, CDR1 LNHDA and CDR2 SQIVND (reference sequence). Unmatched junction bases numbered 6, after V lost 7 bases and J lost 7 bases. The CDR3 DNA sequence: TGTGCCAGTAACTTGGGGGACAGGGGTGAAAAACTGTTTTTT. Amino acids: CASNLGDRGEKLFF.

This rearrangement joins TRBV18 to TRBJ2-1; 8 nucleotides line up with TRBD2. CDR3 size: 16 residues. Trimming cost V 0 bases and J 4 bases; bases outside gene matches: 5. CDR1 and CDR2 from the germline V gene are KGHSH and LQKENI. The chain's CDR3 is CASSPPSAGDYNEQFF. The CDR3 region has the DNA TGTGCCAGCTCACCACCGTCAGCGGGGGATTACAATGAGCAGTTCTTC.

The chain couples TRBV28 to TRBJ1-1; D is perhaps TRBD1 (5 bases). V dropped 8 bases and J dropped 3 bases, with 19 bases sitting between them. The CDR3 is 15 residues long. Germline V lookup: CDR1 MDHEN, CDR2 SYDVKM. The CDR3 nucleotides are TGTGCCAGCGAAAGTGAGGGCGGAGGGGACACTGAAGCTTTCTTT. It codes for CASESEGGGDTEAFF.

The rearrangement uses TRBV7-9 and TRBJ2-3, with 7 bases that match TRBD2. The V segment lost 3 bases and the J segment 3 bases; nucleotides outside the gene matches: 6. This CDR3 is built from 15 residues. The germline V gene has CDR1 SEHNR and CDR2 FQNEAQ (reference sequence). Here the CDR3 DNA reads TGTGCCAGCAGCTTTCCGCGGGGGTTGACAGATACGCAGTATTTT. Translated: CASSFPRGLTDTQYF. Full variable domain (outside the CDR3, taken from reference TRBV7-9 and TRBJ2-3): DTGVSQNPRHKITKRGQNVTFRCDPISEHNRLYWYRQTLGQGPEFLTYFQNEAQLEKSRLLSDRFSAERPKGSFSTLEIQRTEQGDSAMYLCASSFPRGLTDTQYFGPGTRLTVL.

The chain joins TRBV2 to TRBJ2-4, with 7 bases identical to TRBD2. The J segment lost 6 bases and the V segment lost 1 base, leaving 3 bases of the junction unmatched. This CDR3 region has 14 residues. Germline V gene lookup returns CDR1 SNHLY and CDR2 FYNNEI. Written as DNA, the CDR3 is TGTGCCAGCAGTGAAGGACTAGCCGTAAACATTCAGTACTTC. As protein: CASSEGLAVNIQYF.

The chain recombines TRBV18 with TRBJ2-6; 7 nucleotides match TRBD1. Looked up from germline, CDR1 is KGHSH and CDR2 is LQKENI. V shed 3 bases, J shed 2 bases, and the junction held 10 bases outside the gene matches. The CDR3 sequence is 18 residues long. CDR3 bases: TGTGCCAGCTCACCCAACAGGGGCACATTTACTGGGGCCAACGTCCTGACTTTC. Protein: CASSPNRGTFTGANVLTF.